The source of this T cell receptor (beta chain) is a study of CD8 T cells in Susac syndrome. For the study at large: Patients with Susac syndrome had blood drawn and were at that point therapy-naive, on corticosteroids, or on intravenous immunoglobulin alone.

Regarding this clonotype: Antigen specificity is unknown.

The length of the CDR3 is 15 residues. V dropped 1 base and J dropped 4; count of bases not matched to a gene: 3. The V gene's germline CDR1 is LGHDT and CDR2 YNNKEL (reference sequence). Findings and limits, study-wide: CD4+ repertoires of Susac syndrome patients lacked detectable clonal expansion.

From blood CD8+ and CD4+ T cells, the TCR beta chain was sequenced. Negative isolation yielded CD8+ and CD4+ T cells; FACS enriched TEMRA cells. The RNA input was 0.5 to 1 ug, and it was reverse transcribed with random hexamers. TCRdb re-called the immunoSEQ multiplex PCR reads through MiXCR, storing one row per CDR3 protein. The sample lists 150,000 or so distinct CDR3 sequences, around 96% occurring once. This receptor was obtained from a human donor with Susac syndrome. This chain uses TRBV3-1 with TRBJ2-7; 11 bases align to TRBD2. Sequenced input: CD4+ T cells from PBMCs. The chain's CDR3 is CASSQASGGFYEQYV. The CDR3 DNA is TGTGCCAGCAGCCAAGCTAGCGGGGGGTTTTACGAGCAGTACGTC.